This T cell receptor (beta chain) was sequenced during a study of PD-L1 blockade in urothelial cancer. Overall study context: Prior chemotherapy in patients spanned 0 to 3 regimens.

Germline CDR1 is MDHEN and CDR2 is SYDVKM. This CDR3 region has 14 residues. The V and J ends lost 5 bases and 10 bases respectively, with 18 bases between them. Generated by immunoSEQ multiplex PCR, the TCRdb table keeps only in-frame clones and is missing some. The sample consists of 30,000 to 40,000 clones, over 70% of them appearing once. Samples were collected from each patient before treatment and during treatment. Each patient gave between 1 and 8 of them in total. This chain connects TRBV28 to TRBJ1-5; D may be TRBD1 (5 bases). The source was PBMCs, collected around atezolizumab (anti-PD-L1) treatment. This sequence originates from a man in his fifties or sixties with urothelial cancer. CDR3: CASSASEERGPQHF. DNA for the CDR3: TGTGCCAGCAGTGCAAGCGAGGAAAGGGGACCCCAGCATTTT. Full variable domain (missing parts from reference TRBV28 and TRBJ1-5): DVKVTQSSRYLVKRTGEKVFLECVQDMDHENMFWYRQDPGLGLRLIYFSYDVKMKEKGDIPEGYSVSREKKERFSLILESASTNQTSMYLCASSASEERGPQHFGDGTRLSIL.